The 7 T cell receptor beta chains listed next were all sequenced from one sample in a study of OX40 agonist ivuxolimab in advanced cancers. Profiled with immunoSEQ multiplex PCR; TCRdb holds only in-frame clones, not every one. The sample has tens of thousands of clones, approximately 87% seen once; the top ten hold roughly a third. The starting material was CD4+ or CD8+ T cells sorted from blood, obtained in a trial of the OX40 agonist ivuxolimab. The receptors here all came from an adult with an advanced solid tumor such as melanoma, head and neck, liver or kidney cancer.

This clone was counted between two and nine times. The chain joins TRBV27 to TRBJ1-5; perhaps TRBD1 as D (5 bases). This CDR3 contains 14 residues. Germline assignment: CDR1 MNHEY and CDR2 SMNVEV (reference sequence). V was pared by 10 bases and J by 1 base, with 14 bases between. The CDR3 loop reads CATARGRSNQPQHF. The CDR3 bases are TGTGCCACCGCGAGGGGAAGGAGCAATCAGCCCCAGCATTTT.

This clone appeared once. This chain connects TRBV5-1 to TRBJ2-2; no clear D gene. Germline-derived CDR1 and CDR2 are SGHRS and YFSETQ. V lost 0 bases, J lost 1 base, and 1 base lay in between. The CDR3 totals 13 residues. For the CDR3, the DNA is TGCGCCAGCAGCTTGGGGAACACCGGGGAGCTGTTTTTT. This encodes CASSLGNTGELFF.

The chain joins TRBV27 to TRBJ2-3, with D hard to call. Germline loops: CDR1 MNHEY, CDR2 SMNVEV (reference sequence). The CDR3 runs 14 residues. Trimming took off 3 bases at V and 2 bases at J, with 9 bases between the two ends. CDR3 region: CASSFGPYTDTQYF. For the CDR3, the DNA is TGTGCCAGCAGTTTCGGACCGTACACAGATACGCAGTATTTT.

The rearrangement links TRBV6-7 to TRBJ2-3; 10 bases line up with TRBD2. TRBV6-7 is marked as an open reading frame, function uncertain. The CDR3 runs 17 residues. V lost 0 bases and J lost 4; bases outside the gene matches: 7. In nucleotides, the CDR3 is TGTGCCAGCAGTTACTCTGGGGGACTAGCGAGGGCAGATACGCAGTATTTT. It encodes CASSYSGGLARADTQYF.

The V gene is TRBV4-1, the J gene TRBJ2-2; D is unresolved. CDR3 size: 13 residues. Deletions cut 4 bases from V and 4 bases from J, with 7 bases between. Germline-derived CDR1 and CDR2 are MGHRA and YSYEKL. CDR3 sequence (DNA): TGCGCCAGCAGCCGCCTCTCCACCGGGGAGCTGTTTTTT. It yields the protein CASSRLSTGELFF.

The V gene is TRBV19, the J gene TRBJ2-6; tentatively, D is TRBD2 (5 bases). Trimming pared 6 bases from V and 1 base from J, leaving 7 bases between. Per the germline V gene, CDR1 is LNHDA and CDR2 is SQIVND (reference sequence). The CDR3 is 14 residues long. In DNA form, the CDR3 reads TGTGCCAGTAGACGGGATTCTGGGGCCAACGTCCTGACTTTC. Translated, it gives CASRRDSGANVLTF.

In its sample, this clone was seen many times. The rearrangement joins TRBV9 to TRBJ2-1; no reliable D call. This CDR3 spans 13 amino acids. Trimming took off 0 bases at V and 13 bases at J, with 14 bases between the two ends. From germline, CDR1 is SGDLS and CDR2 YYNGEE. For the CDR3, the DNA is TGTGCCAGCAGCGTAGGGGTCAGTACTCCCCAGTTCTTC. Translation: CASSVGVSTPQFF. Full variable domain (remainder filled in from reference TRBV9 and TRBJ2-1): DSGVTQTPKHLITATGQRVTLRCSPRSGDLSVYWYQQSLDQGLQFLIQYYNGEERAKGNILERFSAQQFPDLHSELNLSSLELGDSALYFCASSVGVSTPQFFGPGTRLTVL.